One sample yielded the 26 T cell receptor beta chains listed below, sequenced in a study of cytomegalovirus exposure and HLA in healthy donors. Only in-frame clones appear in the TCRdb table, and some are missing; sequencing was by immunoSEQ multiplex PCR. The data show fewer than 300,000 clones, approximately 87% seen once. The sequenced sample consisted of PBMCs. These receptors came from a woman between 18 and 30 years old in good health and CMV-seronegative.

The chain couples TRBV19 to TRBJ1-4; D not resolved. The CDR3 has 15 amino acids. V was trimmed by 3 bases and J by 0 bases, leaving 8 bases between them. Germline CDR1 reads LNHDA; CDR2 reads SQIVND (reference sequence). The CDR3 DNA reads as TGTGCCAGTAGTATCCAGTACGCAACTAATGAAAAACTGTTTTTT. Translated, it gives CASSIQYATNEKLFF.

This chain connects TRBV7-6 to TRBJ1-2; 8 bases are a match to TRBD1. CDR3 size: 12 residues. Per germline, CDR1 SGHVS and CDR2 FNYEAQ. The chain's CDR3 is CATLQGAYGYTF. Written as DNA, the CDR3 is TGTGCGACTTTGCAGGGGGCCTATGGCTACACCTTC.

This sequence joins TRBV7-8 and TRBJ2-7, with D unresolved. V was shortened by 5 bases and J by 0 bases, with 8 bases between the two germline ends. Germline CDR1 and CDR2: SGHVS and FQNEAQ. The CDR3 consists of 13 residues. The CDR3, as DNA: TGTGCCAGCAGCCCAGCAGGCTCCTACGAGCAGTACTTC. Its protein product is CASSPAGSYEQYF.

The rearrangement joins TRBV2 to TRBJ2-7, with 7 bases identical to TRBD2. From germline, CDR1 is SNHLY and CDR2 FYNNEI. The CDR3 has 15 amino acids. The trim removed 3 bases at V and 0 bases at J, leaving 5 bases unmatched. The CDR3 nucleotides read TGTGCCAGCAGTGACGGGGGGTACCTCTCCTACGAGCAGTACTTC. Protein sequence: CASSDGGYLSYEQYF.

The chain uses TRBV7-2 and TRBJ2-7, with TRBD1 identical over 7 bases. Germline V lookup: CDR1 SGHTA, CDR2 FQGNSA. The CDR3 length is 15 residues. The V gene end was trimmed by 5 bases and the J gene end by 3 bases; junction bases not matched to a gene: 10. The CDR3 here is CASSPSGTDHYEQYF. CDR3 DNA sequence: TGTGCCAGCAGCCCCTCCGGGACAGATCACTACGAGCAGTACTTC.

The V gene is TRBV5-6, the J gene TRBJ1-5; maybe TRBD1 (5 bases). The CDR3 length is 13 residues. Trimming left V 4 bases short and J 8 bases short, with 13 bases between. CDR1 and CDR2 from the germline V gene are SGHDT and YYEEEE. The CDR3 region is CASSPGGGEPQHF. The CDR3 region has the DNA TGTGCCAGCAGCCCCGGCGGGGGGGAGCCCCAGCATTTT.

The chain couples TRBV10-3 to TRBJ2-2; 12 bases map to TRBD1. Germline V gene data show CDR1 as ENHRY and CDR2 as SYGVKD. The CDR3 sequence is 14 residues long. V was clipped by 10 bases and J by 6 bases; unmatched bases: 6. CDR3 coding DNA: TGTGCCACGGGACAGGGGGCTATCGCCGGGGAGCTGTTTTTT. Translated, it gives CATGQGAIAGELFF.

This chain joins TRBV27 and TRBJ1-2, with D possibly TRBD1 on 5 matching bases. The ends were cut back, 4 bases at V and 10 bases at J, with 16 bases in the middle. Germline V lookup: CDR1 MNHEY, CDR2 SMNVEV (reference sequence). This CDR3 has 13 residues. CDR3 in amino acids: CASSSHPGGDYTF. The CDR3 nucleotides read TGTGCCAGCAGTTCCCATCCGGGGGGAGACTACACCTTC.

V and J are TRBV30 and TRBJ2-1; 12 bases agree with TRBD2. CDR1 is GTSNPN, CDR2 SVGIG, per germline (reference sequence). J lost 3 bases, V lost 2 bases, and 8 bases had no gene match. The CDR3 sequence is 17 residues long. CDR3 sequence (DNA): TGTGCCTGGAGTCTCCCCCAGACTAGCGGGAGCTACAATGAGCAGTTCTTC. Its protein is CAWSLPQTSGSYNEQFF.

J is TRBJ2-1 and V is TRBV9; 8 bases are a match to TRBD2. CDR1 and CDR2 (germline): SGDLS, YYNGEE. With 1 base clipped from V and 4 bases from J, the junction kept 7 bases outside the gene matches. The CDR3 loop spans 16 amino acids. The CDR3 sequence: CASSVWVSGTYNEQFF. The CDR3 DNA reads TGTGCCAGCAGCGTATGGGTTAGCGGGACGTACAATGAGCAGTTCTTC.

The genes are TRBV19 and TRBJ2-1; TRBD1 might be the D (5 bases). This CDR3 has 13 amino acids. Trimming removed 4 bases from V and 3 bases from J, with 7 bases in between. The germline V gene has CDR1 LNHDA and CDR2 SQIVND (reference sequence). For the CDR3, the DNA is TGTGCCAGTAGTAAGGGGATCTACAATGAGCAGTTCTTC. This gives the protein CASSKGIYNEQFF.

This chain connects TRBV4-1 to TRBJ2-7; 7 bases agree with TRBD2. After removal of 1 base from V and 3 bases from J, the junction contained 3 bases not matched to a gene. Germline V CDR1 and CDR2: MGHRA, YSYEKL. The CDR3 runs 14 residues. The CDR3 sequence: CASSQGLALYEQYF. The CDR3 DNA reads TGCGCCAGCAGCCAAGGACTAGCTCTCTACGAGCAGTACTTC.

This chain uses TRBV5-4 with TRBJ1-1, with D maybe TRBD1 (5 bases). Between the trimmed V and J ends, which lost 0 bases and 1 base, there was a span of 10 bases. Germline assignment: CDR1 SGHNT and CDR2 YYREEE (reference sequence). The CDR3 loop spans 15 amino acids. CDR3 region: CASSLGQPSNTEAFF. The CDR3 DNA is TGTGCCAGCAGCTTGGGACAGCCCTCGAACACTGAAGCTTTCTTT.

This clone occurred once. This chain joins TRBV9 and TRBJ1-6, with 9 bases matching TRBD1. After removal of 0 bases from V and 11 bases from J, the junction contained 12 bases not matched to a gene. This CDR3 has 17 residues. The germline V gene has CDR1 SGDLS and CDR2 YYNGEE. The CDR3 nucleotides read TGTGCCAGCAGCGTAGACACCCTGACAGGGGGACTCACACCCCTCCACTTT. This codes for CASSVDTLTGGLTPLHF.

The rearrangement links TRBV28 to TRBJ1-2; TRBD1 is a possible D gene (6 bases). Between the trimmed V and J ends, which lost 2 bases and 2 bases, there was a span of 18 bases. CDR1 is MDHEN, CDR2 SYDVKM, per germline. The CDR3 has 17 amino acids. The CDR3 reads CASSLTGGGYPNYGYTF. The CDR3 DNA is TGTGCCAGCAGTTTAACTGGGGGCGGCTATCCAAACTATGGCTACACCTTC.

This chain uses TRBV7-8 with TRBJ2-4; tentatively, D is TRBD2 (6 bases). The CDR3 covers 17 residues. V lost 4 bases and J lost 1, with 17 bases in between. The germline V gene encodes CDR1 SGHVS and CDR2 FQNEAQ. In DNA, the CDR3 is TGTGCCAGCAGCTCCTTTAGCGGTCTTGGGGCCAAAAACATTCAGTACTTC. This encodes CASSSFSGLGAKNIQYF. Supplemented by reference TRBV7-8 and TRBJ2-4, the full variable domain reads GAGVSQSPRYKVAKRGQDVALRCDPISGHVSLFWYQQALGQGPEFLTYFQNEAQLDKSGLPSDRFFAERPEGSVSTLKIQRTQQEDSAVYLCASSSFSGLGAKNIQYFGAGTRLSVL.

This CDR3 reads CASSRPTSDEQYF. The DNA for the CDR3 is TGCGCCAGCAGCCGCCCTACTAGCGACGAGCAGTACTTC. The chain is built from TRBV4-1 and TRBJ2-7; 7 positions match TRBD2. The CDR3 sequence is 13 residues long. The trim removed 4 bases at V and 5 bases at J, leaving 5 bases unmatched. Germline V gene lookup returns CDR1 MGHRA and CDR2 YSYEKL.

This clone has just a few counts. The V gene is TRBV18, the J gene TRBJ1-2; D possibly corresponds to TRBD1 (6 bases). The CDR3 is made up of 13 amino acids. Germline assignment: CDR1 KGHSH and CDR2 LQKENI. V dropped 5 bases and J dropped 2 bases, with 9 bases sitting between them. The CDR3 coding sequence is TGTGCCAGCTCATCCGGACAGAACTATGGCTACACCTTC. Protein sequence: CASSSGQNYGYTF.

The count of this clone is one. The chain recombines TRBV6-5 with TRBJ1-1, with unresolved D. CDR1 MNHEY and CDR2 SVGAGI come from the germline V gene. Trimming removed 6 bases from V and 6 bases from J, with 14 bases in between. The CDR3 covers 13 residues. The CDR3 DNA is TGTGCCAGCAGGGACGGGGTAGCTCCTGAAGCTTTCTTT. This gives the protein CASRDGVAPEAFF.

The chain has TRBV5-3 and TRBJ2-2; D may be TRBD2 (5 bases). TRBV5-3 is an ORF, with its function uncertain. The CDR3 covers 12 residues. V dropped 4 bases and J dropped 5 bases, with 6 bases sitting between them. The CDR3 is CARSRGTGELFF. In nucleotides, the CDR3 is TGTGCCAGAAGCCGAGGGACCGGGGAGCTGTTTTTT.

V is TRBV11-3 and J is TRBJ2-1, with D possibly being TRBD2 (6 bases). This CDR3 region has 16 residues. V was cut by 0 bases and J by 1 base, with 10 bases left in between. Germline V gene data show CDR1 as SGHNT and CDR2 as YENEEA. The DNA for the CDR3 is TGTGCCAGCAGCTTAGATGTAGCGGATTCCTACAATGAGCAGTTCTTC. This gives the protein CASSLDVADSYNEQFF.

The chain links TRBV5-6 to TRBJ1-3; the D gene is possibly TRBD1 (5 bases). The V end was cut by 1 base, the J end by 0 bases, with 8 bases between. The CDR3 contains 15 residues. The germline V gene has CDR1 SGHDT and CDR2 YYEEEE. The CDR3 is CASSLTDISGNTIYF. As DNA, the CDR3 is TGTGCCAGCAGCTTGACGGACATCTCTGGAAACACCATATATTTT.

The J gene is TRBJ1-2, the V gene TRBV19, with unresolved D. The CDR3 loop spans 14 amino acids. Deletions cut 1 base from V and 4 bases from J, with 10 bases between. Germline V gene sequence: CDR1 LNHDA, CDR2 SQIVND (reference sequence). Here the CDR3 DNA reads TGTGCCAGTAGTATAGTTGCCGAGGGCTATGGCTACACCTTC. Translated, it gives CASSIVAEGYGYTF.

J is TRBJ1-5 and V is TRBV6-5; no clear D. The germline V gene encodes CDR1 MNHEY and CDR2 SVGAGI. The CDR3 extends over 13 amino acids. Trimming left V 6 bases short and J 0 bases short, with 6 bases between. CDR3 in DNA: TGTGCCAGCAGGCGAGATAGCAATCAGCCCCAGCATTTT. Amino acid sequence: CASRRDSNQPQHF.

This clone was counted between two and nine times. V gene TRBV10-3 combines with J gene TRBJ2-7, with D perhaps matching TRBD1 (5 bases). The CDR3 has 13 residues. Germline assignment: CDR1 ENHRY and CDR2 SYGVKD. Trimming removed 6 bases from V and 3 bases from J, with 12 bases in between. The CDR3 is CAIRRQIGYEQYF. As DNA, the CDR3 is TGTGCCATCAGGCGACAGATAGGCTACGAGCAGTACTTC.

This rearrangement joins TRBV28 to TRBJ2-7, with 16 bases fitting TRBD2. V was clipped by 6 bases and J by 7 bases; unmatched bases: 6. Germline V gene lookup returns CDR1 MDHEN and CDR2 SYDVKM. The CDR3 extends over 15 amino acids. CDR3 region: CASRRPGLAGGEQYF. DNA of the CDR3: TGTGCCAGCAGAAGACCGGGACTAGCGGGAGGGGAGCAGTACTTC.